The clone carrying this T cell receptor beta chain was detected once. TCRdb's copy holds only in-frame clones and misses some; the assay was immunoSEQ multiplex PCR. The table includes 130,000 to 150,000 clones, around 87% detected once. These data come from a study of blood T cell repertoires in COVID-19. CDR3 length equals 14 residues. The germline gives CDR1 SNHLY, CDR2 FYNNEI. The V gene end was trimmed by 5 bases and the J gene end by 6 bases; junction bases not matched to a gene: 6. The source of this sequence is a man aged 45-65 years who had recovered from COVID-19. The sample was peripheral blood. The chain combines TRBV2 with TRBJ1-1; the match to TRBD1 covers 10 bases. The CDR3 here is CASSRTGGDPEAFF. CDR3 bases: TGTGCCAGCAGTCGGACAGGGGGTGACCCTGAAGCTTTCTTT.